The clone carrying this T cell receptor beta chain was found a few times. At one end the junction does not follow the germline gene, possibly because of a read error. Of the isolated RNA, all was reverse transcribed, and so the sequenced material was expressed TCRB transcripts. TCRdb's copy holds only in-frame clones and misses some; the assay was immunoSEQ multiplex PCR. The sample lists roughly 400,000 clones; roughly 16% were seen once. CDR3 length equals 14 residues. Germline loops: CDR1 MNHEY, CDR2 SVGAGI. The record originates from a study of beta chain features in type 1 diabetes. The gene calls are TRBV6-5 and TRBJ1-5; D remains unclear. The receptor's source is a woman aged 18-29 years in good health. The material sequenced was naive CD4+ T cells from blood. The CDR3 sequence: CARSYQNRNQPQHF. The DNA for the CDR3 is TGTGCCAGAAGTTACCAGAACCGCAATCAGCCCCAGCATTTT.